This passage covers 27 T cell receptor beta chains from one sample sequenced in a study of blood T cell repertoires in COVID-19. Generated by immunoSEQ multiplex PCR, the TCRdb table keeps only in-frame clones and is missing some. The data show about half a million clones, 70% to 90% seen once. The sequenced sample was PBMCs or T cells enriched from blood (not recorded which). The receptors were gathered from a woman in her sixties or seventies who had recovered from COVID-19.

This clone was detected once. CDR3 nucleotides: TGTGCCAGCAGCTTGGCGGGGGTGTACGAGCAGTACGTC. Amino acid sequence: CASSLAGVYEQYV. The genes are TRBV5-4 and TRBJ2-7; perhaps TRBD2 as D (6 bases). Trimming stripped 0 bases from V and 4 bases from J, with 8 bases between. This CDR3 comprises 13 residues. Germline CDR1 reads SGHNT; CDR2 reads YYREEE (reference sequence).

This clone was seen just once. The chain uses TRBV3-1 (or the pseudogene TRBV3-2) and TRBJ1-2; D is ambiguous. The CDR3 sequence is 18 residues long. Germline loops: CDR1 LGHDT, CDR2 YNNKEL (reference sequence). The ends were cut back, 0 bases at V and 0 bases at J, with 17 bases in the middle. CDR3 in amino acids: CASSQEGSYYSANYGYTF. CDR3 sequence (DNA): TGTGCCAGCAGCCAAGAGGGGAGTTATTACTCAGCTAACTATGGCTACACCTTC.

V gene TRBV19 combines with J gene TRBJ2-4; a possible D gene is TRBD1 (6 bases). The CDR3 loop spans 15 amino acids. Germline V gene sequence: CDR1 LNHDA, CDR2 SQIVND (reference sequence). Between the trimmed V and J ends, which lost 5 bases and 0 bases, there was a span of 11 bases. The CDR3 here is CASSGQGLAKNIQYF. CDR3 in DNA: TGTGCCAGTAGTGGTCAGGGGTTAGCCAAAAACATTCAGTACTTC.

J is TRBJ2-7 and V is TRBV24-1; the D gene is possibly TRBD2 (6 bases). Germline loops: CDR1 KGHDR, CDR2 SFDVKD. CDR3 size: 14 residues. The ends were cut back, 5 bases at V and 4 bases at J, with 14 bases in the middle. CDR3 in amino acids: CATSAGGNLYEQYF. The CDR3 DNA reads as TGTGCCACCAGTGCAGGAGGGAATTTATACGAGCAGTACTTC.

The genes are TRBV5-1 and TRBJ1-4; 10 nucleotides agree with TRBD1. This CDR3 contains 18 residues. Germline V gene data show CDR1 as SGHRS and CDR2 as YFSETQ. V lost 4 bases to trimming and J lost 2 bases; unmatched junction nucleotides: 11. The CDR3 nucleotides are TGCGCCAGCAGCCTTGGTTTTGGACAGGGGGGGACTAATGAAAAACTGTTTTTT. Its translation is CASSLGFGQGGTNEKLFF.

This chain connects TRBV5-1 to TRBJ1-1; tentative D call: TRBD1 (6 bases). There are 15 residues in the CDR3. Germline CDR1 reads SGHRS; CDR2 reads YFSETQ. Trimming pared 4 bases from V and 1 base from J, leaving 14 bases between. In DNA, the CDR3 is TGCGCCAGCAGCGCCCGGGGGGGACAGAACACTGAAGCTTTCTTT. Protein product: CASSARGGQNTEAFF.

The chain uses TRBV24-1 and TRBJ2-7; 10 nucleotides line up with TRBD1. The CDR3 loop spans 15 amino acids. Losses at the gene ends were 2 bases for V and 5 bases for J; bases not matched to a gene: 5. Germline V gene data show CDR1 as KGHDR and CDR2 as SFDVKD. The CDR3 loop is CATSDSPGTGDEQYF. The DNA for the CDR3 is TGTGCCACCAGTGATTCGCCCGGGACAGGGGACGAGCAGTACTTC.

The rearrangement links TRBV23-1 to TRBJ1-6, with D hard to call. TRBV23-1 is marked as an open reading frame, function uncertain. V was trimmed by 4 bases and J by 6 bases, leaving 7 bases between them. The CDR3 has 13 residues. CDR3 sequence reads: CASSRLPNSPLHF. The CDR3 DNA sequence: TGCGCCAGCAGTCGACTGCCTAATTCACCCCTCCACTTT.

The chain links TRBV7-9 to TRBJ2-1; maybe TRBD1 (5 bases). The CDR3 runs to 14 residues. Germline V gene data show CDR1 as SEHNR and CDR2 as FQNEAQ (reference sequence). The ends were cut back, 4 bases at V and 3 bases at J, with 10 bases in the middle. In DNA form, the CDR3 reads TGTGCCAGCAGCTCCAGGGCAGTCTACAATGAGCAGTTCTTC. It translates to CASSSRAVYNEQFF.

The chain uses TRBV5-5 and TRBJ2-7; possible D gene TRBD1, 7 bases. Germline-derived CDR1 and CDR2 are SGHKS and YYEKEE (reference sequence). The germline V and J ends were trimmed by 0 bases and 4 bases, with 17 bases remaining between them. The CDR3 has 16 amino acids. Written as DNA, the CDR3 is TGTGCCAGCAGCTTGGGGCCGGGGCAGGGGGGTTACGAGCAGTACGTC. Protein product: CASSLGPGQGGYEQYV.

The chain employs TRBV6-5 and TRBJ1-2; 11 nucleotides agree with TRBD1. The junction had 4 bases not matched to a gene; V was cut back by 6 bases and J by 4 bases. The CDR3 extends over 14 amino acids. The germline V gene encodes CDR1 MNHEY and CDR2 SVGAGI. The CDR3 sequence is CASSRDRGGYGYTF. The CDR3 DNA reads TGTGCCAGCAGCAGGGACAGGGGGGGCTATGGCTACACCTTC.

V usage is TRBV30 and J usage is TRBJ1-2, with no clear D. Germline CDR1 is GTSNPN and CDR2 is SVGIG (reference sequence). Trimming left V 6 bases short and J 8 bases short, with 13 bases between. The CDR3 has 11 residues. This chain's CDR3 is CACREVRGYTF. In DNA, the CDR3 is TGTGCCTGTCGTGAAGTTAGAGGCTACACCTTC.

The J gene is TRBJ2-7, the V gene TRBV11-2; 12 bases match TRBD2. V was clipped by 5 bases and J by 1 base; unmatched bases: 3. CDR1 is SGHAT, CDR2 FQNNGV, per germline. This CDR3 has 15 amino acids. The CDR3 DNA sequence: TGTGCCAGCAGCCAGACTAGCGGGAGTTCCTACGAGCAGTACGTC. Translating gives CASSQTSGSSYEQYV.

This clone occurred once. Here the CDR3 reads CASSRGRNTEAFF. CDR3 nucleotides: TGTGCCAGCAGCAGGGGGCGGAACACTGAAGCTTTCTTT. This chain joins TRBV6-5 and TRBJ1-1; 8 positions match TRBD1. The CDR3 length is 13 residues. Per germline, CDR1 MNHEY and CDR2 SVGAGI. Trimming took 6 bases from V and 1 from J; bases not matched to a gene: 1.

This clone was seen once. The chain has TRBV7-9 and TRBJ1-1; 8 positions agree with TRBD1. V lost 5 bases, J lost 1 base, and 6 bases stayed unmatched. The CDR3 runs to 15 residues. Germline-derived CDR1 and CDR2 are SEHNR and FQNEAQ (reference sequence). The CDR3 spells CASSSRGLGNTEAFF. The CDR3, as DNA: TGTGCCAGCAGCAGCAGGGGGCTGGGGAACACTGAAGCTTTCTTT.

The V gene is TRBV4-1, the J gene TRBJ2-7; 7 bases line up with TRBD2. The V gene's germline CDR1 is MGHRA and CDR2 YSYEKL. The CDR3 consists of 16 residues. V lost 2 bases and J lost 4; bases outside the gene matches: 11. The CDR3 loop is CASSQRSALGGYEQYF. In DNA form, the CDR3 reads TGCGCCAGCAGCCAAAGGTCGGCCCTCGGGGGGTACGAGCAGTACTTC.

This chain links TRBV9 with TRBJ2-2; 14 bases map to TRBD2. V gave up 0 bases and J gave up 4 bases; unmatched junction bases: 2. Germline V lookup: CDR1 SGDLS, CDR2 YYNGEE. The CDR3 contains 17 residues. CDR3 coding DNA: TGTGCCAGCAGCGTAGGACTAGCGGGGGGGCGCACCGGGGAGCTGTTTTTT. Translating it yields CASSVGLAGGRTGELFF.

The rearrangement links TRBV27 to TRBJ2-1; 8 nucleotides line up with TRBD2. After removal of 4 bases from V and 9 bases from J, the junction contained 2 bases not matched to a gene. This CDR3 spans 12 amino acids. Germline CDR1 reads MNHEY; CDR2 reads SMNVEV (reference sequence). The DNA of the CDR3 is TGTGCCAGCAGTTACCGGGGGGGTGAGCAGTTCTTC. It codes for CASSYRGGEQFF.

The V and J genes are TRBV3-1 (or the pseudogene TRBV3-2) and TRBJ2-1; TRBD2 aligns across 10 bases. CDR1 is LGHDT and CDR2 is YNNKEL in the germline V gene (reference sequence). The V gene end was trimmed by 6 bases and the J gene end by 3 bases; junction bases not matched to a gene: 5. This CDR3 contains 15 residues. The CDR3 nucleotides are TGTGCCAGCAGACTCATAGCGGGGGGCTACAATGAGCAGTTCTTC. Encoded protein: CASRLIAGGYNEQFF.

The chain combines TRBV5-6 with TRBJ2-1; D is possibly TRBD2 (7 bases). Trimming cost V 4 bases and J 4 bases, with 12 bases left between them. CDR1 and CDR2 (germline): SGHDT, YYEEEE. CDR3 length equals 14 residues. CDR3 protein: CASSGGDTYNEQFF. The DNA for the CDR3 is TGTGCCAGCAGCGGGGGGGACACTTACAATGAGCAGTTCTTC.

V usage is TRBV29-1 and J usage is TRBJ1-4; 7 nucleotides match TRBD1. Losses at the gene ends were 4 bases for V and 3 bases for J; bases not matched to a gene: 8. Germline CDR1 is SQVTM and CDR2 is ANQGSEA. The CDR3 consists of 15 residues. This CDR3 is CSVGFTGAANEKLFF. The CDR3 DNA sequence: TGCAGCGTTGGGTTTACAGGGGCGGCTAATGAAAAACTGTTTTTT.

The chain uses TRBV6-4 and TRBJ1-1; 7 bases match TRBD1. Trimming at V came to 8 bases and at J to 6 bases, leaving 9 bases not matched to a gene. Germline CDR1 is MRHNA and CDR2 is SNTAGT. The CDR3 runs to 13 residues. CDR3 bases: TGTGCCAGCCCCGCGAAGACAGGGTCTGAAGCTTTCTTT. This gives the protein CASPAKTGSEAFF.

This chain joins TRBV10-3 and TRBJ2-1; 8 bases match TRBD2. Germline assignment: CDR1 ENHRY and CDR2 SYGVKD. This CDR3 contains 16 residues. V gave up 5 bases and J gave up 0 bases; unmatched junction bases: 6. The CDR3 spells CAISRGGSLSYNEQFF. CDR3 bases: TGTGCCATCAGTCGGGGGGGCAGCCTCTCCTACAATGAGCAGTTCTTC.

V usage is TRBV2 and J usage is TRBJ2-2; 7 bases fit TRBD2. Germline V gene data show CDR1 as SNHLY and CDR2 as FYNNEI. J lost 2 bases, V lost 8 bases, and 8 bases had no gene match. The CDR3 is made up of 15 amino acids. The CDR3 DNA is TGTGCCAGCCGGAGGCTAGCGGACAACACCGGGGAGCTGTTTTTT. Protein: CASRRLADNTGELFF.

This chain links TRBV11-2 with TRBJ1-1; no clear D gene. Trimming stripped 1 base from V and 0 bases from J, with 9 bases between. Germline-derived CDR1 and CDR2 are SGHAT and FQNNGV. The CDR3 is made up of 15 amino acids. CDR3 coding DNA: TGTGCCAGCAGCTTAGTTCCAGAGGTGAACACTGAAGCTTTCTTT. Translated: CASSLVPEVNTEAFF.

The genes are TRBV6-5 and TRBJ2-1; TRBD1 matches at 10 bases. Losses at the gene ends were 6 bases for V and 6 bases for J; bases not matched to a gene: 2. Germline CDR1 is MNHEY and CDR2 is SVGAGI. This CDR3 has 13 residues. Here the CDR3 reads CASSRTGGNEQFF. As DNA, the CDR3 is TGTGCCAGCAGCCGGACAGGGGGCAATGAGCAGTTCTTC.

This chain uses TRBV5-5 with TRBJ2-1, with TRBD1 identical over 7 bases. The CDR3 length is 12 residues. The J segment lost 13 bases and the V segment lost 3 bases, leaving 7 bases of the junction unmatched. Per germline, CDR1 SGHKS and CDR2 YYEKEE (reference sequence). For the CDR3, the DNA is TGTGCCAGCAGCTCCATCGGGGACAGCCAGTTCTTC. Translation: CASSSIGDSQFF.